This T cell receptor beta chain originates from a study of T cell repertoires in ileal Crohn's disease. Study information: All patients had surgery for stricturing (61%) or penetrating (around 39%) disease. Thiopurines (fewer than 12) or anti-TNF agents (roughly 17) were given postoperatively to about half.

Germline CDR1 and CDR2: MNHNY and SVGAGI (reference sequence). The CDR3 has 14 residues. The V gene lost 6 bases and the J gene lost 9 bases, with 20 bases spanning the gap. Assay used: immunoSEQ multiplex PCR; TCRdb lists only in-frame clones, some missing. Of 2,000 to 2,500 clones in the sample, approximately 70% were seen once. This receptor was obtained from an adult with Crohn's disease. Sequences were obtained from ileal tissue. The rearrangement joins TRBV6-6 to TRBJ2-5; the D is unclear. In DNA form, the CDR3 reads TGTGCCAGCAGCCACGAGACCGACTCTACGGCCCAGTACTTC. Protein product: CASSHETDSTAQYF.